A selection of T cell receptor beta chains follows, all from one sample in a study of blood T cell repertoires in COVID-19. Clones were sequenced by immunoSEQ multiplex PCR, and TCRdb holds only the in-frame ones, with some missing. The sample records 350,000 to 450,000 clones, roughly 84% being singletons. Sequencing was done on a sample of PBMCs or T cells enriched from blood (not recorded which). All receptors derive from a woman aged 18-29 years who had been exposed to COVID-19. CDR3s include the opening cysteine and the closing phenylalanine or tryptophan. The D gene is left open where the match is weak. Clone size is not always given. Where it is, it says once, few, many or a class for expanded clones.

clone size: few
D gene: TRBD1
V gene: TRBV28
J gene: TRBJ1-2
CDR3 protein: CASSFSSATGGYYGYTF
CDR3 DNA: TGTGCCAGCAGTTTCTCGTCCGCAACAGGGGGATACTATGGCTACACCTTC

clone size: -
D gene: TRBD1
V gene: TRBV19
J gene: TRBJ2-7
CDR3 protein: CASSRISPRTGENYEQYF
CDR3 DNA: TGTGCCAGTAGCCGCATATCCCCCCGGACAGGGGAAAACTACGAGCAGTACTTC

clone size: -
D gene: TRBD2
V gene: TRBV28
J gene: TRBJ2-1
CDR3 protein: CASSFVKRTSGYNEQFF
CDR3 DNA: TGTGCCAGCAGTTTCGTTAAAAGGACTAGCGGGTACAATGAGCAGTTCTTC

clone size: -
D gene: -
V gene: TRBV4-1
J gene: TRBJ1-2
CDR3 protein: CASSQDPTGAGYGYTF
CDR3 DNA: TGCGCCAGCAGCCAAGACCCAACGGGAGCGGGCTATGGCTACACCTTC

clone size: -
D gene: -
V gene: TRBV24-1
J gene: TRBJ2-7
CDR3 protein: CATSDPGQSYEQYF
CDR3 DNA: TGTGCCACCAGTGACCCTGGACAGTCCTACGAGCAGTACTTC

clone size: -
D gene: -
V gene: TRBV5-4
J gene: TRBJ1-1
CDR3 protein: CASSSSAWGGSTEAFF
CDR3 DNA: TGTGCCAGCAGCTCTAGCGCGTGGGGGGGGTCCACTGAAGCTTTCTTT

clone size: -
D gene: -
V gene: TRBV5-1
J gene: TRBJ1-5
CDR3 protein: CASSLTGADQPQHF
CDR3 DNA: TGCGCCAGCAGCTTGACGGGTGCAGATCAGCCCCAGCATTTT

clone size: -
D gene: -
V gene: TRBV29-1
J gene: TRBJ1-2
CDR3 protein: CSTFRGAGYTF
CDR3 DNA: TGCAGCACATTCAGGGGTGCTGGCTACACCTTC

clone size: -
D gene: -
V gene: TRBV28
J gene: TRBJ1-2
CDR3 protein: CASSLVARGVSNYGYTF
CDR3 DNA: TGTGCCAGCAGTTTAGTAGCCAGGGGTGTGTCGAACTATGGCTACACCTTC

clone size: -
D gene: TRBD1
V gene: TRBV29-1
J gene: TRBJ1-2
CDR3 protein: CSVDPTGTNYGYTF
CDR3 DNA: TGCAGCGTTGACCCGACAGGGACCAACTATGGCTACACCTTC

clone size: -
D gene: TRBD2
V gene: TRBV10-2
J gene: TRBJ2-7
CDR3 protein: CASNLGLGSGEQYF
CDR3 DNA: TGCGCCAGCAATTTGGGACTAGGGTCGGGCGAGCAGTACTTC